This T cell receptor (beta chain) appears in the sequencing data of a study of blood T cell repertoires in COVID-19. Assay used: immunoSEQ multiplex PCR; TCRdb lists only in-frame clones, some missing. The sample has some 210,000 clones; around 91% are singletons. This clone was seen a single time. CDR1 GTSNPN and CDR2 SVGIG come from the germline V gene (reference sequence). V shed 5 bases and J shed 5 bases, with 13 bases lying between them. The CDR3 contains 13 residues. This receptor was taken from a woman in her 40s with acute or convalescent COVID-19. The J gene is TRBJ2-1, the V gene TRBV30; D is possibly TRBD2 (6 bases). Source material: peripheral blood. This CDR3 reads CAWSAGFDNEQFF. The CDR3 DNA follows: TGTGCCTGGTCCGCGGGATTTGACAATGAGCAGTTCTTC.